This TCR beta chain was recovered during a study of technical replicates of blood from a few donors (dated by TCRdb to about 2017). Trimming takes 6 bases from V and 7 bases from J, and the germline ends sit 14 bases apart. The CDR3 sequence holds 13 residues, the cysteine and phenylalanine included. Only the CDR3 region is kept as DNA, spanning 39 bases read in frame from base 1. CDR1 and CDR2, per the germline V gene (reference sequence), are SGHNT and YYREEE. Libraries were built with the immunoSEQ multiplex PCR assay. What TCRdb holds here is the immuneACCESS table cut down to in-frame rearrangements. Part of the clones is not present; checked against another copy, under half of the missing clones reflect an unresolved V gene, and the others are unexplained. In this sample the table shows 65,000 to 85,000 clones, 80% to 95% of which occur a single time. The ten top clones hold approximately 0.4% of the sample.

On this clone: What this receptor recognizes is not known. No base quality values were provided; no much bigger clone lies one nucleotide off.

The sequencing input was T cells isolated from PBMCs. The clonotype comes from a human donor in good health. Recombination connected TRBV5-4 to TRBJ2-1; the D gene assignment is ambiguous. The CDR3 region: CASNHPDQNEQFF. The nucleotide sequence is TGTGCCAGCAACCACCCAGATCAGAATGAGCAGTTCTTC.